Listed below are T cell receptor beta chains from one sample, sequenced in a study of blood T cells in healthy people across ages. Each CDR3 protein is one row after TCRdb ran MiXCR on the 5' RACE reads. This table holds around 800,000 distinct CDR3 sequences, around 25% found once. This sample was shared with a second study, whose subject was T cells of mothers and their children.

The sample taken for sequencing was blood. The receptors here all came from a boy between 10 and 17 years old in good health. Each CDR3 is given with its conserved first and last residue. The order of the fields is V gene, D gene, J gene, clone size, CDR3 DNA, CDR3 protein. The D gene is left open where the match is weak. Not every row has a clone size; where given, it reads once, few, many or a size class.

V: TRBV4-1
D: TRBD2
J: TRBJ2-5
size: .
DNA: TGCGCCAGCAGCCAAGGACTAGCGGGGGGCCCCGTAGAAGAGACCCAGTACTTC
CDR3: CASSQGLAGGPVEETQYF

V: TRBV29-1
D: TRBD1
J: TRBJ1-4
size: .
DNA: TGCAGCGTTGGAGGGGGCAGCCAGGGAGAAAAACTGTTTTTT
CDR3: CSVGGGSQGEKLFF

V: TRBV12-5
D: TRBD1
J: TRBJ2-2
size: .
DNA: TGTGCTAGTGGTCCGGGACAGGGGAAGGACGGGGAGCTGTTTTTT
CDR3: CASGPGQGKDGELFF

V: TRBV6-5
D: TRBD1
J: TRBJ1-4
size: few
DNA: TGTGCCAGCAGTCCACAGGGGGAGAATGAAAAACTGTTTTTT
CDR3: CASSPQGENEKLFF

V: TRBV4-2
D: .
J: TRBJ1-4
size: .
DNA: TGTGCCAGCAGCCAAGATCGGACGGGCCGTAATGAAAAACTGTTTTTT
CDR3: CASSQDRTGRNEKLFF

V: TRBV27
D: .
J: TRBJ2-3
size: many
DNA: TGTGCCAGCAGTCCTGACGGACGCACAGATACGCAGTATTTT
CDR3: CASSPDGRTDTQYF

V: TRBV12-3/TRBV12-4
D: .
J: TRBJ2-7
size: many
DNA: TGTGCCAGCAGCCCCGGAACTGCCTACGAGCAGTACTTC
CDR3: CASSPGTAYEQYF

V: TRBV29-1
D: TRBD1
J: TRBJ1-1
size: few
DNA: TGCAGCGCCAAAGCACTACGGACAGGGTCTGAAGCTTTCTTT
CDR3: CSAKALRTGSEAFF

V: TRBV6-6
D: .
J: TRBJ2-4
size: .
DNA: TGTGCCAGCAGTATCAGAGATGTATATAACATTCAGTACTTC
CDR3: CASSIRDVYNIQYF

V: TRBV27
D: .
J: TRBJ2-3
size: few
DNA: TGTGCCAGCAGTCCGTTCCGCACAGATACGCAGTATTTT
CDR3: CASSPFRTDTQYF

V: TRBV12-5
D: .
J: TRBJ1-3
size: once
DNA: TGTGCTAGTGGTTTGACAGAAGAGGCTGGAAACACCATATATTTT
CDR3: CASGLTEEAGNTIYF

V: TRBV7-2
D: .
J: TRBJ1-1
size: .
DNA: TGTGCCAGCAGCTTAGACGGGAATCTGAACACTGAAGCTTTCTTT
CDR3: CASSLDGNLNTEAFF

V: TRBV9
D: TRBD1
J: TRBJ2-1
size: few
DNA: TGTGCCAGCAGCGTATCGGGACAGCCATACAATGAGCAGTTCTTC
CDR3: CASSVSGQPYNEQFF

V: TRBV20-1
D: .
J: TRBJ2-3
size: .
DNA: TGCAGTGCCACTTTCCGAGATACGCAGTATTTT
CDR3: CSATFRDTQYF

V: TRBV3-1
D: .
J: TRBJ1-2
size: few
DNA: TGTGCCAGCAGCAACCTCGACAGGTCTAACTATGGCTACACCTTC
CDR3: CASSNLDRSNYGYTF

V: TRBV9
D: .
J: TRBJ1-1
size: few
DNA: TGTGCCAGCAGCCCCGGAGGAGGGGCTGAAGCTTTCTTT
CDR3: CASSPGGGAEAFF

V: TRBV5-1
D: .
J: TRBJ2-6
size: few
DNA: TGCGCCAGCAGCGGGGACCGTCAGGTCCTGACTTTC
CDR3: CASSGDRQVLTF

V: TRBV5-1
D: .
J: TRBJ1-4
size: many
DNA: TGCGCCAGCAGCTTGACCGGACAGCCGGATGAAAAACTGTTTTTT
CDR3: CASSLTGQPDEKLFF

V: TRBV5-1
D: TRBD2
J: TRBJ2-3
size: few
DNA: TGCGCCAGCAGCTCTCAAAGCGGGGTTGGAGATACGCAGTATTTT
CDR3: CASSSQSGVGDTQYF

V: TRBV18
D: .
J: TRBJ2-3
size: .
DNA: TGTGCCAGCTCACCAAAGGGTAAGGGCCCAGATACGCAGTATTTT
CDR3: CASSPKGKGPDTQYF

V: TRBV5-1
D: .
J: TRBJ2-7
size: .
DNA: TGCGCCAGCAGCCCCCGGGGTAGCGGATCCTACGAGCAGTACTTC
CDR3: CASSPRGSGSYEQYF

V: TRBV20-1
D: .
J: TRBJ2-5
size: few
DNA: TGCAGTGCTAGAGTTCCCTCTGGGGGAATCAAAGAGACCCAGTACTTC
CDR3: CSARVPSGGIKETQYF

V: TRBV29-1
D: .
J: TRBJ2-3
size: few
DNA: TGCAGCCCCACAGGTCGGGTCCACACAGATACGCAGTATTTT
CDR3: CSPTGRVHTDTQYF

V: TRBV4-1
D: .
J: TRBJ1-1
size: few
DNA: TGCGCCAGCAGCCAACTGGGGACTAACACTGAAGCTTTCTTT
CDR3: CASSQLGTNTEAFF

V: TRBV5-6
D: .
J: TRBJ2-5
size: once
DNA: TGTGCCAGCAGGGAAGTTACGTTGAGGGAGACCCAGTACTTC
CDR3: CASREVTLRETQYF

V: TRBV5-1
D: TRBD2
J: TRBJ2-5
size: .
DNA: TGCGCCAGCAGCCAAGGCGGGCTAGCGGGGAGAGGGCAGTACTTC
CDR3: CASSQGGLAGRGQYF

V: TRBV20-1
D: TRBD2
J: TRBJ2-5
size: few
DNA: TGCAGTGCTAGTCCCTTGGGTAGCGGGAGACAAGAGACCCAGTACTTC
CDR3: CSASPLGSGRQETQYF

V: TRBV5-1
D: TRBD1
J: TRBJ2-5
size: many
DNA: TGCGCCAGCAGCCCGCGACAGGGCCTGTACCAAGAGACCCAGTACTTC
CDR3: CASSPRQGLYQETQYF

V: TRBV4-2
D: TRBD2
J: TRBJ2-2
size: .
DNA: TGTGCCAGCAGCCAAGTGGGCGGGGGGGCGGCCGGGGAGCTGTTTTTT
CDR3: CASSQVGGGAAGELFF

V: TRBV2
D: .
J: TRBJ2-4
size: few
DNA: TGTGCCAGCAGTGAATACAGCCTGGGAGCCAAAAACATTCAGTACTTC
CDR3: CASSEYSLGAKNIQYF

V: TRBV27
D: TRBD2
J: TRBJ2-7
size: .
DNA: TGTGCCAGCAGAAGAGCTAGCGGGGGCTCCTACGAGCAGTACTTC
CDR3: CASRRASGGSYEQYF

V: TRBV28
D: TRBD1
J: TRBJ1-2
size: .
DNA: TGTGCCAGCAGAAACCGGGACAGGGGATATGGCTACACCTTC
CDR3: CASRNRDRGYGYTF

V: TRBV19
D: .
J: TRBJ2-1
size: .
DNA: TGTGCCAGTAAACTCCTAGGTGGGGAGCAGTTCTTC
CDR3: CASKLLGGEQFF

V: TRBV2
D: .
J: TRBJ2-3
size: .
DNA: TGTGCCAGCAGTGAAGGGATAGATACGCAGTATTTT
CDR3: CASSEGIDTQYF

V: TRBV20-1
D: TRBD2
J: TRBJ2-7
size: few
DNA: TGCAGTGCTAGAGTCAGAGGACTAGCGGGGGGGCTAGACGAGCAGTACTTC
CDR3: CSARVRGLAGGLDEQYF

V: TRBV4-1
D: .
J: TRBJ2-6
size: few
DNA: TGCGCCAGCACGGGGGTCGATGGGGCCAACGTCCTGACTTTC
CDR3: CASTGVDGANVLTF

V: TRBV6-5
D: .
J: TRBJ1-6
size: few
DNA: TGTGCCAGCAGTTACCTCCCCAGGAGCACCAATTCACCCCTCCACTTT
CDR3: CASSYLPRSTNSPLHF

V: TRBV20-1
D: TRBD1
J: TRBJ2-7
size: .
DNA: TGCAGTGCCAAAATGACCGGGACAGGGGTAGACGAGCAGTACTTC
CDR3: CSAKMTGTGVDEQYF

V: TRBV20-1
D: TRBD2
J: TRBJ2-7
size: .
DNA: TGCAGTGCTAGAGCCCCCGGGAGGGGGGAAACCTACGAGCAGTACTTC
CDR3: CSARAPGRGETYEQYF

V: TRBV12-3/TRBV12-4
D: TRBD1
J: TRBJ2-1
size: .
DNA: TGTGCCAGCAGTGATACATACCGACAGGGGTACTACAATGAGCAGTTCTTC
CDR3: CASSDTYRQGYYNEQFF

V: TRBV7-8
D: TRBD1
J: TRBJ2-7
size: few
DNA: TGTGCCAGCAGCCACTCGGGCAGGGGGCTTCATGAGCAGTACTTC
CDR3: CASSHSGRGLHEQYF

V: TRBV30
D: .
J: TRBJ2-3
size: .
DNA: TGTGCCTGGAGTGTTAGGCTGGCTAGCGCAGATACGCAGTATTTT
CDR3: CAWSVRLASADTQYF

V: TRBV28
D: .
J: TRBJ1-3
size: .
DNA: TGTGCCAGCCTTCGACTTACGGAGGCGGGCGACTCTGGAAACACCATATATTTT
CDR3: CASLRLTEAGDSGNTIYF

V: TRBV20-1
D: TRBD1
J: TRBJ2-1
size: .
DNA: TGCAGTGCTAGAGCCCCTCGTGGGACAGGGGCTTTTGGTGAGCAGTTCTTC
CDR3: CSARAPRGTGAFGEQFF

V: TRBV5-1
D: .
J: TRBJ2-7
size: .
DNA: TGCGCCAGCAGCTTTGGACAGAACCCCTACGAGCAGTACTTC
CDR3: CASSFGQNPYEQYF

V: TRBV5-1
D: .
J: TRBJ2-5
size: .
DNA: TGCGCCAGCAGAAGCGATCCTCTCGTGGAGACCCAGTACTTC
CDR3: CASRSDPLVETQYF

V: TRBV28
D: TRBD2
J: TRBJ2-5
size: few
DNA: TGTGCCAGCAGTTTATCTAGCGGGAAGTGGCGAGAGACCCAGTACTTC
CDR3: CASSLSSGKWRETQYF

V: TRBV4-1
D: .
J: TRBJ2-5
size: .
DNA: TGCGCCAGCAGCCAAGTTACGGTACAAGAGACCCAGTACTTC
CDR3: CASSQVTVQETQYF

V: TRBV5-1
D: .
J: TRBJ1-2
size: few
DNA: TGCGCCAGCAGCTTGGCCAGGGATGGCTACACCTTC
CDR3: CASSLARDGYTF

V: TRBV28
D: .
J: TRBJ1-5
size: .
DNA: TGTGCCAGCAGTCGGCCTGGGGAGGGCGATCAGCCCCAGCATTTT
CDR3: CASSRPGEGDQPQHF

V: TRBV28
D: TRBD1
J: TRBJ2-1
size: .
DNA: TGTGCCAGCAGTCGGACAGGGACCAATGAGCCGTTCTTC
CDR3: CASSRTGTNEPFF

V: TRBV9
D: .
J: TRBJ2-1
size: few
DNA: TGTGCCAGCAGCGTAGGGCCGAATGAGCAGTTCTTC
CDR3: CASSVGPNEQFF

V: TRBV27
D: .
J: TRBJ2-5
size: .
DNA: TGTGCCAGCAGTTCAGCGACTGGGGCCGGGCGAGAGACCCAGTACTTC
CDR3: CASSSATGAGRETQYF

V: TRBV28
D: .
J: TRBJ2-6
size: .
DNA: TGTGCCAGCAGACAGGTCCCGACGGGCGGGGCCAACGTCCTGACTTTC
CDR3: CASRQVPTGGANVLTF

V: TRBV30
D: .
J: TRBJ2-2
size: few
DNA: TGTGCCTGGAGTTTGAGTGCGGGCGGGGAGCTGTTTTTT
CDR3: CAWSLSAGGELFF

V: TRBV6-5
D: .
J: TRBJ2-6
size: few
DNA: TGTGCCAGCAGCCAAGGGATCGGGGCCAACGTCCTGACTTTC
CDR3: CASSQGIGANVLTF

V: TRBV5-1
D: .
J: TRBJ2-7
size: .
DNA: TGCGCCAGCGGTCCCCTGACGGGACGGTCCCACGAGCAGTACTTC
CDR3: CASGPLTGRSHEQYF

V: TRBV10-3
D: TRBD2
J: TRBJ2-1
size: .
DNA: TGTGCCATCATGCTAGCGGGGAGGGGCAATGAGCAGTTCTTC
CDR3: CAIMLAGRGNEQFF

V: TRBV2
D: TRBD2
J: TRBJ2-5
size: .
DNA: TGTGCCAGCAGTGATGGGGGGGAAGAGACCCAGTACTTC
CDR3: CASSDGGEETQYF